This T cell receptor (beta chain) emerged from a study of identical twins. Study outcomes and limitations: Models underestimated how often monozygotic twins shared out-of-frame TCR alpha. Sequences that were out-of-frame, alpha and twin-shared displayed an excess of low generation probability. Insertions ran lower in abundant cord blood beta clonotypes, though not in memory repertoires.

The CDR3 covers 15 residues. Trimming cost V 5 bases and J 7 bases; bases outside gene matches: 14. Germline values: CDR1 LGHDT, CDR2 YNNKEL (reference sequence). A note on this clonotype: Its antigen is not known.

Healthy Caucasians made up all donors. From the 5' RACE reads, TCRdb called clonotypes with MiXCR, one entry per CDR3 protein. The repertoire consists of around 1.7 million distinct CDR3 sequences, with around 33% occurring once and the leading ten covering about 0.27%. The chain has TRBV3-1 and TRBJ2-7; 7 bases align to TRBD1. Sequenced sample: cord blood. This TCR derives from a newborn girl in good health. DNA for the CDR3: TGTGCCAGCAGCTCGCCCGGGACAGAGTGCAATGAGCAGTACTTC. Residues: CASSSPGTECNEQYF.